This T cell receptor beta chain derives from a study of OX40 agonist ivuxolimab in advanced cancers. Study-wide findings and caveats: Circulating CD4+ and CD8+ T cells showed clonal expansion by week 6 at 0.1 to 3.0 mg/kg.

The CDR3 consists of 11 residues. Germline V gene lookup returns CDR1 MGHDK and CDR2 SYGVNS. The V end was cut by 5 bases, the J end by 2 bases, with 4 bases between. Clones were sequenced by immunoSEQ multiplex PCR, and TCRdb holds only the in-frame ones, with some missing. The repertoire holds over 40,000 clones, with approximately 89% as singletons. Of note for this clone: The antigen is not known.

Sequenced material: CD4+ or CD8+ T cells sorted from blood, taken in a trial of the OX40 agonist ivuxolimab. The chain carries TRBV25-1 and TRBJ2-7; D not resolved. This clonotype was obtained from an adult with an advanced solid tumor such as melanoma, head and neck, liver or kidney cancer. The chain's CDR3 is CASSLTYEQYF. CDR3 nucleotides: TGTGCCAGCAGTTTGACCTACGAGCAGTACTTC.